This TCR beta chain originates from a study of blood T cells in healthy people across ages. Primed by a sample-barcoded 5' primer and a J-beta primer mix, a second PCR proceeded for about 7 to 11 cycles. A template-switch adaptor that had 12 random nucleotides put a tag on each cDNA molecule. Using its own MiXCR run on the 5' RACE reads, TCRdb lists one record per CDR3 protein. Among some 1.8 million distinct CDR3 sequences listed, 35% to 50% were seen once. V was cut by 1 base and J by 0 bases, with 10 bases left in between. Germline loops: CDR1 LGHNA, CDR2 YSLEER. This CDR3 contains 15 residues. This clonotype has a handful of counts.

The gene calls are TRBV4-3 and TRBJ2-7; D gene uncertain. This receptor was obtained from a human donor in good health. Sequenced sample: blood. The CDR3 here is CASSQGTLSSYEQYF. The CDR3 coding sequence is TGCGCCAGCAGCCAAGGAACCCTCAGCTCCTACGAGCAGTACTTC.